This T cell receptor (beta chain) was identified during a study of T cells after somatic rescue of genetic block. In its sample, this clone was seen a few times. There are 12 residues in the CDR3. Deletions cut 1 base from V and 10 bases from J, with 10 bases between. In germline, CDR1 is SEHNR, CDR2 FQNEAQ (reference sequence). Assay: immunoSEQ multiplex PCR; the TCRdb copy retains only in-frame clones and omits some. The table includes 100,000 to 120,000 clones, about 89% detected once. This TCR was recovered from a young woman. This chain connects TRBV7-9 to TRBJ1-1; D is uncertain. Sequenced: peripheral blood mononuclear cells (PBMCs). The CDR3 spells CASSLGPQGAFF. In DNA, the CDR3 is TGTGCCAGCAGCTTAGGGCCCCAAGGAGCTTTCTTT.